This TCR beta chain was recorded in a study of blood T cells in healthy people across ages. The authors ran a second PCR of 7 to 11 cycles using a sample-barcoded 5' primer and a J-beta primer mix. TCRdb ran MiXCR on the 5' RACE reads and lists one entry per CDR3 protein. The sample holds about 1.4 million distinct CDR3 sequences, around 59% seen once. The individuals who served as donors were healthy Caucasians living in Russia, aged about 6 to 100. The CDR3 has 14 residues. Trimming took off 5 bases at V and 4 bases at J, with 18 bases between the two ends. Germline CDR1 SQVTM, CDR2 ANQGSEA. For this clonotype: The antigen remains unidentified.

General study points: Relative to aged donors, long-lived donors carried more naive CD4+ cells and displayed higher diversity. Observed TCR beta diversity per million T cells went down as age went up. This fall followed a roughly linear course with age.

This receptor was identified in a young man in good health. V usage is TRBV29-1 and J usage is TRBJ2-7; D call uncertain. Input material: blood. CDR3 coding DNA: TGCAGCGTTAACCCGGTGGGATACGGGTACGAGCAGTACTTC. Amino acid sequence: CSVNPVGYGYEQYF.